This TCR beta chain was sequenced during a study of cytomegalovirus exposure and HLA in healthy donors. Notes on the study in general: Exclusion as indistinguishable affected some V segments, including TRBV6-2 and TRBV6-3. Immune exposure information comprised only CMV serostatus. TCR association rates varied by HLA locus in a later analysis, with DRB1 highest and HLA-C lowest.

Worth noting for this clone: Its antigen is unidentified.

Primers for the PCR totalled 60 Vbeta and 13 Jbeta. Method: immunoSEQ multiplex PCR; TCRdb's copy keeps in-frame clones and lacks some. The profile shows about 190,000 clones, roughly 80% of them singletons. The V gene's germline CDR1 is MGHRA and CDR2 YSYEKL. The CDR3 covers 16 residues. J was trimmed by 0 bases and V by 4 bases; bases with no gene match: 8. Sample: PBMCs. This TCR derives from a boy aged 10-17 years in good health and CMV-seronegative. The chain uses TRBV4-1 and TRBJ1-2; 7 bases match TRBD1. In DNA form, the CDR3 reads TGCGCCAGCAGCCTGGGAGGACAGGCTACTAACTATGGCTACACCTTC. Protein: CASSLGGQATNYGYTF.